One TCR beta chain is described in this entry. Libraries were prepared by immunoSEQ multiplex PCR; TCRdb keeps only in-frame clonotypes and omits some of them. The sample records around 64,000 clones, roughly 83% being singletons. Trimming took 6 bases from V and 4 from J, leaving 8 bases between them. The CDR3 has 13 residues. Germline V gives CDR1 SGHRS, CDR2 YFSETQ. This record belongs to a study of OX40 agonist ivuxolimab in advanced cancers. Study-level information: Anti-PD-1, anti-PD-L1 or anti-CTLA-4 therapy given earlier was allowed, and over 35% had some.

It was autoimmune disease history or systemic immunosuppression that excluded patients. This sequence originates from an adult with an advanced solid tumor such as melanoma, head and neck, liver or kidney cancer. This rearrangement joins TRBV5-1 to TRBJ2-6; D call uncertain. The material sequenced was CD4+ or CD8+ T cells sorted from blood, taken in a trial of the OX40 agonist ivuxolimab. The CDR3 DNA sequence: TGCGCCAGCACCTTTCAGGGGGCCAACGTCCTGACTTTC. Protein: CASTFQGANVLTF.